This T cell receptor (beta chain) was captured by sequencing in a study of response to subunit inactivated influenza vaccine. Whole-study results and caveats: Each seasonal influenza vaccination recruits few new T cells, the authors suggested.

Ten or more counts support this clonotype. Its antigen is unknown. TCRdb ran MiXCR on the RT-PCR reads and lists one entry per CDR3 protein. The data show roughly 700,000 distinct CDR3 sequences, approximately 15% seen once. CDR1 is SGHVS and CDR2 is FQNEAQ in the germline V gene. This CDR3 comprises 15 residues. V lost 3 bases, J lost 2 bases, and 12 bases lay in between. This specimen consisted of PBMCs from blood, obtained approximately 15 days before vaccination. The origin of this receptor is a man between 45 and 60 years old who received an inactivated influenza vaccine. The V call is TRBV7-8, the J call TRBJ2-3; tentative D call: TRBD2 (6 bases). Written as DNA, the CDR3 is TGTGCCAGCAGCTTTAAAAGGACTAACACAGATACGCAGTATTTT. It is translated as CASSFKRTNTDTQYF.